Listed below are T cell receptor beta chains from one sample, sequenced in a study of T cell responses to AZD1222 COVID-19 vaccine. Some clones are missing from TCRdb's copy, which holds only in-frame ones; the method was immunoSEQ multiplex PCR. The data show 120,000 or so clones, with 91% seen just once and more than 4.5% held by the top ten. Sequencing used peripheral blood, obtained on day 0 of AZD1222 vaccination. The receptors come from an adult in good health. Both conserved end residues are trimmed from each CDR3. Each record gives: V gene, J gene, CDR3 protein.

v_call: TRBV12-5
j_call: TRBJ2-7
cdr3_aa: ASGLAWGGTASYEQY

v_call: TRBV19
j_call: TRBJ1-2
cdr3_aa: ASSSLDRFNT

v_call: TRBV10-3
j_call: TRBJ1-1
cdr3_aa: AIRDRGEGKAF

v_call: TRBV30
j_call: TRBJ1-4
cdr3_aa: AWSVQGGEKLF

v_call: TRBV11-2
j_call: TRBJ1-2
cdr3_aa: ASSIALQGYT

v_call: TRBV5-1
j_call: TRBJ1-6
cdr3_aa: ASSPRGNSPLH

v_call: TRBV11-2
j_call: TRBJ1-2
cdr3_aa: ASSRRAELNGYT

v_call: TRBV6-1
j_call: TRBJ2-1
cdr3_aa: ASSEAAGSYNEQF

v_call: TRBV11-2
j_call: TRBJ1-3
cdr3_aa: ASSLEGSGSGNTIY

v_call: TRBV5-1
j_call: TRBJ2-7
cdr3_aa: ASSRDRAYEQY

v_call: TRBV7-8
j_call: TRBJ1-1
cdr3_aa: ASSFLGGGQYAF

v_call: TRBV11-2
j_call: TRBJ1-2
cdr3_aa: ASSQTGDYYGYT

v_call: TRBV28
j_call: TRBJ1-3
cdr3_aa: ASSPPGTGNTIY

v_call: TRBV13
j_call: TRBJ1-1
cdr3_aa: ASSLVGELNTEAF

v_call: TRBV5-4
j_call: TRBJ2-7
cdr3_aa: ASSIDTYEQY

v_call: TRBV9
j_call: TRBJ1-1
cdr3_aa: ASSVAWGGYTEAF

v_call: TRBV11-3
j_call: TRBJ1-1
cdr3_aa: ASSVGRGSEAF

v_call: TRBV9
j_call: TRBJ1-6
cdr3_aa: ASSDQGAYSPLH

v_call: TRBV20-1
j_call: TRBJ1-5
cdr3_aa: SASAGAQPQH

v_call: TRBV6-5
j_call: TRBJ1-2
cdr3_aa: ASSYFPSNYGYT

v_call: TRBV6-5
j_call: TRBJ1-5
cdr3_aa: ASSYSKGGPNQPQH

v_call: TRBV7-9
j_call: TRBJ2-2
cdr3_aa: ASSAGNTGELF

v_call: TRBV2
j_call: TRBJ2-7
cdr3_aa: ASSGTARGYEQY

v_call: TRBV6-1
j_call: TRBJ1-2
cdr3_aa: ASSDQIRGRVLAGYT

v_call: TRBV25-1
j_call: TRBJ2-3
cdr3_aa: ATETVGTDTQY

v_call: TRBV5-6
j_call: TRBJ2-2
cdr3_aa: ASSLRGTVAGELF

v_call: TRBV18
j_call: TRBJ2-3
cdr3_aa: ASSPPFGYGGGPSTDTQY

v_call: TRBV18
j_call: TRBJ2-1
cdr3_aa: ASSPLGGGTYNEQF

v_call: TRBV7-9
j_call: TRBJ1-4
cdr3_aa: ASSLGPQTGSKLF

v_call: TRBV6-5
j_call: TRBJ1-6
cdr3_aa: ASRGARGSPLH

v_call: TRBV21-1
j_call: TRBJ1-1
cdr3_aa: APRVDTEAF

v_call: TRBV3-1/TRBV3-2
j_call: TRBJ1-5
cdr3_aa: ASSPSFRSNQPQH

v_call: TRBV20-1
j_call: TRBJ2-2
cdr3_aa: SASSSGWTGELF

v_call: TRBV7-8
j_call: TRBJ1-3
cdr3_aa: ASSLGGAGNTIY

v_call: TRBV11-3
j_call: TRBJ2-3
cdr3_aa: ASSSGLAEDTQY

v_call: TRBV6-5
j_call: TRBJ1-2
cdr3_aa: ASSTGTGLYGYT

v_call: TRBV9
j_call: TRBJ1-1
cdr3_aa: ASSASLGYSTEAF

v_call: TRBV19
j_call: TRBJ1-1
cdr3_aa: ASSGTGRTEAF

v_call: TRBV2
j_call: TRBJ2-3
cdr3_aa: ASTRDKTDTQY

v_call: TRBV6-5
j_call: TRBJ2-2
cdr3_aa: ASSYGTDTGELF

v_call: TRBV19
j_call: TRBJ1-1
cdr3_aa: ATNLGVGDTEAF

v_call: TRBV10-3
j_call: TRBJ2-7
cdr3_aa: AISDSGITGVDEQY

v_call: TRBV6-1
j_call: TRBJ1-1
cdr3_aa: ASSEAQGKVSTEAF

v_call: TRBV19
j_call: TRBJ1-4
cdr3_aa: ASTQNPNEKLF

v_call: TRBV25-1
j_call: TRBJ1-1
cdr3_aa: ASSGHSGAKTF